This T cell receptor (beta chain) was found in a study of shared clonotypes between healthy human individuals. Study at large: Aged between 18 and 49, the donors were a couple of women and a few men. Study-wide results and caveats: Naive subsets tended to show greater estimated richness than memory subsets.

Splitting of CD4+ cells produced CD45RA+ naive and CD45RA-negative memory subsets. Trimming removed 5 bases at V and 0 bases at J, with 11 bases between. The CDR3 spans 14 residues. Germline values: CDR1 MDHEN, CDR2 SYDVKM. Here immunoSEQ multiplex PCR was the method, and the copy in TCRdb shows in-frame clones only, minus some. Of 950,000 to 1,300,000 clones in the sample, around 75% were seen once. With regard to this clone: Its antigen is not known.

This TCR was recovered from a man younger than 35 in good health. The J gene is TRBJ2-7, the V gene TRBV28; tentatively, D is TRBD1 (6 bases). Sample: memory CD4+ T cells sorted from blood. Sample subset: CD45RA-negative fraction. CDR3 residues: CASSPGQRSYEQYF. In DNA, the CDR3 is TGTGCCAGCAGTCCCGGACAGCGCTCCTACGAGCAGTACTTC.